This record concerns one TCR beta chain sequence. Deletions cut 0 bases from V and 3 bases from J, with 12 bases between. The CDR3 is 14 residues long. Germline assignment: CDR1 GTSNPN and CDR2 SVGIG (reference sequence). Original data processing: Amplification from reference gene primers served as the basis for estimated nucleated cell counts. TCRdb's table, derived via immunoSEQ multiplex PCR, lists solely in-frame clones and lacks some. The D gene and trimming were derived from the DNA, and the V and J assignments and clone size from that table. The repertoire holds about 70,000 clones, with around 90% as singletons. This entry is derived from a study of blood T cell repertoires in COVID-19. Study-level information: The study drew acute and convalescent COVID-19 samples from the United States, Italy and Spain. T cells, B-cell-depleted T cells, or PBMCs provided the cDNA or gDNA that served as material.

This TCR derives from a man in his fifties or sixties with acute or convalescent COVID-19. The V gene is TRBV30, the J gene TRBJ2-7; D perhaps matches TRBD1 (6 bases). Sequenced input: peripheral blood. The CDR3 DNA reads TGTGCCTGGAGTGTAGGGACACTCCTCTACGAGCAGTACTTC. Translating gives CAWSVGTLLYEQYF. The variable domain in full, completed from reference TRBV30 and TRBJ2-7, reads SQTIHQWPATLVQPVGSPLSLECTVEGTSNPNLYWYRQAAGRGLQLLFYSVGIGQISSEVPQNLSASRPQDRQFILSSKKLLLSDSGFYLCAWSVGTLLYEQYFGPGTRLTVT.